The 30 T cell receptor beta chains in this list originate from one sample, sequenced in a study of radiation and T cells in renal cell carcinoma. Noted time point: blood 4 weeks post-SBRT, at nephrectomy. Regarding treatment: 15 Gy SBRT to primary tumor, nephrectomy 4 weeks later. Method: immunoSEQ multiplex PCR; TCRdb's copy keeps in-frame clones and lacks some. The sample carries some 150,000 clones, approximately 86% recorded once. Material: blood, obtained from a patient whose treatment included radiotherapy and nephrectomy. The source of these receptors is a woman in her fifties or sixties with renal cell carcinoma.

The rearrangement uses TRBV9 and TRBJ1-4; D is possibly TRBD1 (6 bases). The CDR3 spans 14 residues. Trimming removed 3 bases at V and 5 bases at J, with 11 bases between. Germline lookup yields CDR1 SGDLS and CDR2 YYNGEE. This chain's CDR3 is CASSARQGNEKLFF. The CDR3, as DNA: TGTGCCAGCAGCGCACGCCAGGGGAATGAAAAACTGTTTTTT.

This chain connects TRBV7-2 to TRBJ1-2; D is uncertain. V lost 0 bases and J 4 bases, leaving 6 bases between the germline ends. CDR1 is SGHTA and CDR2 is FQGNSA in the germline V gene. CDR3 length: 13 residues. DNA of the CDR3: TGTGCCAGCAGCTTAGCCAGCCTCTATGGCTACACCTTC. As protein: CASSLASLYGYTF.

The CDR3 loop reads CASSQAGQGRSEAFF. CDR3 coding DNA: TGCGCCAGCAGCCAAGCGGGACAGGGGAGGTCTGAAGCTTTCTTT. The rearrangement uses TRBV4-3 and TRBJ1-1; 10 bases fit TRBD1. CDR1 is LGHNA, CDR2 YSLEER, per germline. CDR3 length equals 15 residues. V was pared by 1 base and J by 6 bases, with 5 bases of the junction left unmatched.

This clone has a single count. The CDR3 reads CASSRGLAGYNEQFF. CDR3 sequence (DNA): TGCGCCAGCAGCCGGGGACTAGCGGGCTACAATGAGCAGTTCTTC. The rearrangement links TRBV4-3 to TRBJ2-1; 12 bases are shared with TRBD2. Per germline, CDR1 LGHNA and CDR2 YSLEER. V dropped 4 bases and J dropped 3; count of bases not matched to a gene: 1. This CDR3 has 15 residues.

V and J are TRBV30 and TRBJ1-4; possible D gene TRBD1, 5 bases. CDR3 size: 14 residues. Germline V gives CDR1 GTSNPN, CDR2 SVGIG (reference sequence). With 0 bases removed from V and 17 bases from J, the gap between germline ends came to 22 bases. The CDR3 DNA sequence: TGTGCCTGGAGTGTACGTTTTTTCCAGGGAATCCTCTTTTTT. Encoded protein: CAWSVRFFQGILFF.

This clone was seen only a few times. CDR3 sequence: CASSVAPRGFTEAFF. The CDR3 DNA reads as TGTGCCAGCAGCGTAGCACCCAGGGGGTTCACTGAAGCTTTCTTT. This chain joins TRBV9 and TRBJ1-1; 7 nucleotides line up with TRBD1. The trim removed 0 bases at V and 4 bases at J, leaving 6 bases unmatched. This CDR3 has 15 residues. Germline-derived CDR1 and CDR2 are SGDLS and YYNGEE.

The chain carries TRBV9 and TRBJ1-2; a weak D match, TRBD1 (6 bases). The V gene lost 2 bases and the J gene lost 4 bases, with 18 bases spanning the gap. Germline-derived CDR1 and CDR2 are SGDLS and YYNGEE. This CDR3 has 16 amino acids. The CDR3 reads CASSVVAAGATYGYTF. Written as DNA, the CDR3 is TGTGCCAGCAGCGTCGTAGCGGCAGGGGCTACCTATGGCTACACCTTC.

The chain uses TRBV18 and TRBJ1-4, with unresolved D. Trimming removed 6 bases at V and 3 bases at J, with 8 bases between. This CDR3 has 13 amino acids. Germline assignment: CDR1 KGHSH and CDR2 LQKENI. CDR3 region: CASSPGANEKLFF. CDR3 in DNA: TGTGCCAGCTCTCCAGGAGCTAATGAAAAACTGTTTTTT.

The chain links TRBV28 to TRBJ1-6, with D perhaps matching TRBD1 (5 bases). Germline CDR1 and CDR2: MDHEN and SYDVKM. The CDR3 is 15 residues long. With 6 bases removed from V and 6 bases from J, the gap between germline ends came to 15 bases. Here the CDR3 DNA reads TGTGCCAGCAGCCAACCCGGGGGGAGTAATTCACCCCTCCACTTT. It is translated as CASSQPGGSNSPLHF.

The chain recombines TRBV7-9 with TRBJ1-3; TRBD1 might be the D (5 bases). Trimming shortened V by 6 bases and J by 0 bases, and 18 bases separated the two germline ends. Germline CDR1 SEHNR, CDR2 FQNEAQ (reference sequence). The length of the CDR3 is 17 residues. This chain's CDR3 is CASRHDPGLHSGNTIYF. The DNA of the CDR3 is TGTGCCAGCAGACATGACCCGGGACTGCACTCTGGAAACACCATATATTTT.

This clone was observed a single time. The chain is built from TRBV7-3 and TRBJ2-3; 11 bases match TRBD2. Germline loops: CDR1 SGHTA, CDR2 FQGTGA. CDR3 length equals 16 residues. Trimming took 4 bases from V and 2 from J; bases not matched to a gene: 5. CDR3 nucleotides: TGTGCCAGCAGCTCGGGGACTAGCGGTGCCACAGATACGCAGTATTTT. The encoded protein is CASSSGTSGATDTQYF. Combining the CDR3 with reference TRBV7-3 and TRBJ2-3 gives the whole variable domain GAGVSQTPSNKVTEKGKYVELRCDPISGHTALYWYRQSLGQGPEFLIYFQGTGAADDSGLPNDRFFAVRPEGSVSTLKIQRTERGDSAVYLCASSSGTSGATDTQYFGPGTRLTVL.

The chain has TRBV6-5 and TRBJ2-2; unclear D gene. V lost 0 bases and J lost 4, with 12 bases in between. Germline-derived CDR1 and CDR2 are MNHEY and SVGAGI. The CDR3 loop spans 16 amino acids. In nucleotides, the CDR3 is TGTGCCAGCAGTTACTCGATTGGTCGGCGCACCGGGGAGCTGTTTTTT. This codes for CASSYSIGRRTGELFF.

In DNA, the CDR3 is TGTGCCAGTAGTCAAAGACAGCGGTTAAATGGAAACACCATATATTTT. Its protein product is CASSQRQRLNGNTIYF. The chain couples TRBV19 to TRBJ1-3, with a possible D match to TRBD1 (5 bases). The CDR3 loop spans 16 amino acids. With 5 bases removed from V and 3 bases from J, the gap between germline ends came to 17 bases. The germline gives CDR1 LNHDA, CDR2 SQIVND (reference sequence).

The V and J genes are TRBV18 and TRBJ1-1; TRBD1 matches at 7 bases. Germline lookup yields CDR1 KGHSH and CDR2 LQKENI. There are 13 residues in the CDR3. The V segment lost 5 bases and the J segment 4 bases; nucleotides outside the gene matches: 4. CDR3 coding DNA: TGTGCCAGCTCATCAACAGGGGCCACTGAAGCTTTCTTT. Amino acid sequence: CASSSTGATEAFF.

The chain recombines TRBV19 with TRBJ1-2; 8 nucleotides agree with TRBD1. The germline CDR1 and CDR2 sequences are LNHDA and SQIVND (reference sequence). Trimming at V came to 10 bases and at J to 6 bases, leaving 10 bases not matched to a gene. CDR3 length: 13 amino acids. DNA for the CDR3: TGTGCCATCGGTTGGCAGGGGGCAAATGGCTACACCTTC. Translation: CAIGWQGANGYTF.

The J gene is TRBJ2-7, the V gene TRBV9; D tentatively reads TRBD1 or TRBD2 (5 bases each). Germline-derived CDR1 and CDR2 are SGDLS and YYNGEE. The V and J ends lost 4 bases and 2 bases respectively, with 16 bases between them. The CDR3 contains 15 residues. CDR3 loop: CASSPPSGTPYEQYF. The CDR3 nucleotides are TGTGCCAGCAGCCCCCCCTCCGGGACGCCCTACGAGCAGTACTTC.

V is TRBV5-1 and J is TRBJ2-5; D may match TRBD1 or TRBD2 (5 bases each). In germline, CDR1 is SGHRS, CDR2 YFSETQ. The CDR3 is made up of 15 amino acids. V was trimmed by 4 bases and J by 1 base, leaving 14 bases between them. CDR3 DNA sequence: TGCGCCAGCAGCCGGGACGGGGCTCCCCAAGAGACCCAGTACTTC. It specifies CASSRDGAPQETQYF.

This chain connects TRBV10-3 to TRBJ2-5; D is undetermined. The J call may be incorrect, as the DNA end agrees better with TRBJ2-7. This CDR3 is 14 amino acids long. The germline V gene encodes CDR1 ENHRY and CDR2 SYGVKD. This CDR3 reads CAISDQSYSYEQYF. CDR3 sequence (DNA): TGTGCCATCAGTGACCAATCCTACTCCTACGAGCAGTACTTC.

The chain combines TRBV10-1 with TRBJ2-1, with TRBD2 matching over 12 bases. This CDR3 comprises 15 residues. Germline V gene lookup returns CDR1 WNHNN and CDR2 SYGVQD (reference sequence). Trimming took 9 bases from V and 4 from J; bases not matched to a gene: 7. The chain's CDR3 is CASPTSGRMYNEQFF. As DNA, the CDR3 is TGCGCCAGTCCGACTAGCGGGAGAATGTACAATGAGCAGTTCTTC.

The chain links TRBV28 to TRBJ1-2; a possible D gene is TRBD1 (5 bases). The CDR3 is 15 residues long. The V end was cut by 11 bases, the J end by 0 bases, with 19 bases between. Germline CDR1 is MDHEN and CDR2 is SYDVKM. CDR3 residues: CAGTAGRQANYGYTF. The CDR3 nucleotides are TGTGCCGGTACGGCAGGGCGGCAAGCTAACTATGGCTACACCTTC.

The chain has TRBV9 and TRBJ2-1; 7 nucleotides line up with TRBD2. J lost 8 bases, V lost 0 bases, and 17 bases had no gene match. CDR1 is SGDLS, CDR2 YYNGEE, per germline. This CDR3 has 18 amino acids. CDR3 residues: CASSVVGSYSAGADEQFF. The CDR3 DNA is TGTGCCAGCAGCGTAGTAGGATCTTATAGCGCGGGAGCCGATGAGCAGTTCTTC.

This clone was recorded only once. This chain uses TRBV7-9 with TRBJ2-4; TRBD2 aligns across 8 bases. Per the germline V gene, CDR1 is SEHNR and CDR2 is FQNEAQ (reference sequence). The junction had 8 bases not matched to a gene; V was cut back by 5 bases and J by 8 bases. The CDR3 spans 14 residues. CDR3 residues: CASSTSGSDDIQYF. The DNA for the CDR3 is TGTGCCAGCAGCACCAGCGGGAGCGACGACATTCAGTACTTC. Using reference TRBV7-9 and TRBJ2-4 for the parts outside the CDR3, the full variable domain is DTGVSQNPRHKITKRGQNVTFRCDPISEHNRLYWYRQTLGQGPEFLTYFQNEAQLEKSRLLSDRFSAERPKGSFSTLEIQRTEQGDSAMYLCASSTSGSDDIQYFGAGTRLSVL.

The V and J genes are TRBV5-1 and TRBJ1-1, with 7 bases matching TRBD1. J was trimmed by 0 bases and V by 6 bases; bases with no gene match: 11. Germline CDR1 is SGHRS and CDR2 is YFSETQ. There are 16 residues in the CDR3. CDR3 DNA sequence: TGCGCCAGCACCGTTCAAGGGACAGACATGAACACTGAAGCTTTCTTT. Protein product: CASTVQGTDMNTEAFF.

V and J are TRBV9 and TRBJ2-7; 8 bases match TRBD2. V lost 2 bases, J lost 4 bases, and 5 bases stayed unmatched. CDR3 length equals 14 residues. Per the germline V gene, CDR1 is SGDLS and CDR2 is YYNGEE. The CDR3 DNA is TGTGCCAGCAGCGTCGGGACTAGTGGTTACGAGCAGTACTTC. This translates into CASSVGTSGYEQYF. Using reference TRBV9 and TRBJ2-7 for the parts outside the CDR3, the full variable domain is DSGVTQTPKHLITATGQRVTLRCSPRSGDLSVYWYQQSLDQGLQFLIQYYNGEERAKGNILERFSAQQFPDLHSELNLSSLELGDSALYFCASSVGTSGYEQYFGPGTRLTVT.

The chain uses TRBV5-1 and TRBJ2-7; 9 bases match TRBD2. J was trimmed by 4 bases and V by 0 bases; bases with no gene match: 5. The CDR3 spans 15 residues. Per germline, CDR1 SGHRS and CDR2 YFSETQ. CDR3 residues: CASSLGSSGTYEQYF. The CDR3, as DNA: TGCGCCAGCAGCTTGGGGTCTAGCGGGACATACGAGCAGTACTTC.

The CDR3 nucleotides are TGTGCCAGCAGCCTACAGGGGAGAGAAAAACTGTTTTTT. It codes for CASSLQGREKLFF. The J gene is TRBJ1-4, the V gene TRBV2, with 7 nucleotides matching TRBD1. Per germline, CDR1 SNHLY and CDR2 FYNNEI. This CDR3 has 13 residues. With 6 bases clipped from V and 8 bases from J, the junction kept 6 bases outside the gene matches.

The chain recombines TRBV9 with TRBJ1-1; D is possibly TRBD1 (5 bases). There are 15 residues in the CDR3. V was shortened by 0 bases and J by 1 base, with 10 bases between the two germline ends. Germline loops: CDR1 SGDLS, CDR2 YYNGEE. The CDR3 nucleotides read TGTGCCAGCAGCGTAGGAGCGGGACGGAACACTGAAGCTTTCTTT. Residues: CASSVGAGRNTEAFF.

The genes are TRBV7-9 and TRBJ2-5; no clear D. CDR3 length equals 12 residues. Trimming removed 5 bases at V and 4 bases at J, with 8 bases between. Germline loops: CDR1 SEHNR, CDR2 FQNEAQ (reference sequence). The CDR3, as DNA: TGTGCCAGCAGCCCTTCCTCAGAGACCCAGTACTTC. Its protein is CASSPSSETQYF.

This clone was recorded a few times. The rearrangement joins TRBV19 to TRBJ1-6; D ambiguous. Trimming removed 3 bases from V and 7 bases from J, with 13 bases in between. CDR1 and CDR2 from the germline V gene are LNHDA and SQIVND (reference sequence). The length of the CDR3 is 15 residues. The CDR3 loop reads CASSIWGDANSPLHF. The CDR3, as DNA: TGTGCCAGTAGTATTTGGGGAGACGCAAATTCACCCCTCCACTTT.

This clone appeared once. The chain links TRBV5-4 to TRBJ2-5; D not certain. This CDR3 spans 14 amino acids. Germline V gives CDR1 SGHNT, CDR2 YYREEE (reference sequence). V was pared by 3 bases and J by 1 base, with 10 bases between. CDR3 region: CASSSTILQETQYF. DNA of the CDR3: TGTGCCAGCAGCTCTACAATCCTCCAAGAGACCCAGTACTTC.